This TCR beta chain was recorded in a study of regulatory T cells in long-lasting Graves disease. Study in general: Positive TSH receptor antibodies alongside over 5 years of antithyroid drugs were what marked Graves' disease as persistent.

Trimming removed 7 bases at V and 6 bases at J, with 13 bases between. The germline CDR1 and CDR2 sequences are SGHRS and YFSETQ. The CDR3 length is 13 residues. Remarks on this clonotype: Its antigen is still unknown.

Arm-PCR of CDR3 regions with iRepertoire HTBI primers generated TCR beta libraries. MiXCR was run by TCRdb on the multiplex PCR reads, yielding one entry per CDR3 protein. This sample yields around 460,000 distinct CDR3 sequences, of which under 25% are seen a single time; about an eighth belongs to the top ten. Regarding time point: persistent/refractory GD, antithyroid drugs over 5 years with positive TRAb. From RNA extracted from PBMCs, the TCR library was made. Study conclusions and caveats: Repertoires from persistent disease leaned toward TRBV28, TRBJ1-2 and TRBJ2-5.

This chain joins TRBV5-1 and TRBJ2-2; D may be TRBD1 or TRBD2 (5 bases each). This receptor was taken from a female donor with Graves disease. The sequences come from peripheral blood mononuclear cells (PBMCs), collected when the disease was refractory, from a patient treated with antithyroid drugs. The chain's CDR3 is CASPSGPAGELFF. DNA for the CDR3: TGCGCCAGCCCCTCGGGACCGGCCGGGGAGCTGTTTTTT.